A selection of T cell receptor beta chains follows, all from one sample in a study of blood T cell repertoires in COVID-19. Profiled with immunoSEQ multiplex PCR; TCRdb holds only in-frame clones, not every one. The table lists 95,000 to 150,000 clones, over 60% of them singletons. The sequenced sample consisted of peripheral blood. The receptor set was obtained from a human donor in a cohort sampled during active COVID-19. Both conserved end residues are part of each CDR3. D genes are given only for firm matches. Size tells how often a clone was seen (once, few, many) or the class of an expanded clone, and some rows leave it out.

j_gene	d_gene	abundance	v_gene	CDR3nt	CDR3aa
TRBJ1-5	-	-	TRBV7-9	TGTGCCAGCAGCTGGGGGGATAGCAATCAGCCCCAGCATTTT	CASSWGDSNQPQHF
TRBJ2-7	TRBD1	-	TRBV29-1	TGCAGCGTTGAGCTTACCGGGACAGGGGACGAGCAGTACTTC	CSVELTGTGDEQYF
TRBJ2-7	TRBD1	-	TRBV19	TGTGCCAGTAATATCCTTTGGGACAGGAGCTCCTACGAGCAGTACTTC	CASNILWDRSSYEQYF
TRBJ1-4	TRBD1	-	TRBV7-9	TGTGCCAGCAGCCGCATTGCCGGGACAGGGGTGGAAAAACTGTTTTTT	CASSRIAGTGVEKLFF
TRBJ2-5	-	-	TRBV27	TGTGCCAGCAGTTTAAGCGTCAGGGGAGAGACCCAGTACTTC	CASSLSVRGETQYF
TRBJ2-7	TRBD2	few	TRBV3-1/TRBV3-2	TGTGCCAGCAGCCCAGCGGGGGGCCAACGACACGAGCAGTACTTC	CASSPAGGQRHEQYF
TRBJ2-3	TRBD2	-	TRBV7-9	TGTGCCAGCAGCTTGGCGTTGGCGGGGCGGGGAGGGGATACGCAGTATTTT	CASSLALAGRGGDTQYF
TRBJ2-7	-	-	TRBV15	TGTGCCACCAGCAGAGACCGGGTCGCCTACGAGCAGTACTTC	CATSRDRVAYEQYF
TRBJ2-7	TRBD1	-	TRBV10-3	TGTGCCATCAGGCCGGGACAGCTAACCTACGAGCAGTACTTC	CAIRPGQLTYEQYF
TRBJ1-1	-	-	TRBV6-6	TGTGCCAGCAGCCCCCGACAGATGAACACTGAAGCTTTCTTT	CASSPRQMNTEAFF
TRBJ2-2	-	-	TRBV7-9	TGTGCCAGCAGCTTAGAACGGTCGGTGGGGGAGCTGTTTTTT	CASSLERSVGELFF
TRBJ2-7	-	-	TRBV9	TGTGCCAGCAGCGTACAGAGTATTGGCGGCGAGCAGTACTTC	CASSVQSIGGEQYF
TRBJ2-2	-	-	TRBV5-4	TGTGCCAGCAGCCCCGAGGAGGCGGGCACCGGGGAGCTGTTTTTT	CASSPEEAGTGELFF
TRBJ1-6	TRBD1	-	TRBV10-3	TGTGCCATCAGTGAGGGACAGGGGGGTTCACCCCTCCACTTT	CAISEGQGGSPLHF
TRBJ2-6	-	-	TRBV30	TGTGCCTGGAGTCAGTCGCGGGGTGGGGCCAACGTCCTGACTTTC	CAWSQSRGGANVLTF
TRBJ1-6	TRBD1	-	TRBV6-1	TGTGCCAGCAGTGAATTTGCGGGACAGGGAGGGGCACCCCTCCACTTT	CASSEFAGQGGAPLHF
TRBJ2-7	TRBD2	-	TRBV29-1	TGCAGCGTGCCGGGACTAGCGGGAGTCGAGCAGTACTTC	CSVPGLAGVEQYF
TRBJ1-3	TRBD1	-	TRBV5-1	TGCGCCAGCAGCTTGGGGGTAGGGGACAGCCCGTTCTCTGGAAACACCATATATTTT	CASSLGVGDSPFSGNTIYF
TRBJ1-1	TRBD1	few	TRBV4-1	TGCGCCACCGCCTTAGAGGGGACAGCGAACACTGAAGCTTTCTTT	CATALEGTANTEAFF
TRBJ2-5	TRBD1	-	TRBV28	TGTGCCAGCAGCTATTTAAAGGGACAGGGTGGAGAGACCCAGTACTTC	CASSYLKGQGGETQYF
TRBJ1-5	-	-	TRBV7-2	TGTGCCAGCAGCTCTTCCGGGACATATAGCAATCAGCCCCAGCATTTT	CASSSSGTYSNQPQHF
TRBJ2-2	-	-	TRBV5-1	TGCGCCAGCACACCATCCGGGACAACCACCACCGGGGAGCTGTTTTTT	CASTPSGTTTTGELFF
TRBJ2-7	TRBD1	-	TRBV27	TGTGCTACTGGACAGGGCTACGAGCAGTACTTC	CATGQGYEQYF
TRBJ1-1	-	-	TRBV2	TGTGCCAGCAGTGAAACGACAGCATTGAACACTGAAGCTTTCTTT	CASSETTALNTEAFF
TRBJ1-1	-	-	TRBV5-8	TGTGCCAGCAGCTTGCTTCGGGTGGCTGCTGAAGCTTTCTTT	CASSLLRVAAEAFF
TRBJ2-7	-	-	TRBV11-3	TGTGCCAGCAGCTTACGTTCGTCTTACGAGCAGTACTTC	CASSLRSSYEQYF
TRBJ1-4	TRBD1	-	TRBV4-1	TGCGCCAGCAGCCACCCCGGACAGGGGCCTTCTAATGAAAAACTGTTTTTT	CASSHPGQGPSNEKLFF
TRBJ2-7	TRBD2	once	TRBV11-2	TGTGCCAGCAGCTTCGGGGGGGGAGGCCTACTCGAGCAGTACTTC	CASSFGGGGLLEQYF
TRBJ2-5	-	-	TRBV5-1	TGCGCCAGCAGCTTGGCCCCGGGGGAGACCCAGTACTTC	CASSLAPGETQYF
TRBJ1-2	TRBD1	-	TRBV5-4	TGTGCCAGCAGCGGGGGACAGGGAGCTAGTTATGGCTACACCTTC	CASSGGQGASYGYTF
TRBJ1-5	-	-	TRBV19	TGTGCCAGTAGTATAGGAGATATGGAGAATCAGCCCCAGCATTTT	CASSIGDMENQPQHF
TRBJ1-5	-	-	TRBV20-1	TGCAGTGCTAGTAGGAGGGTGGGGAGCAATCAGCCCCAGCATTTT	CSASRRVGSNQPQHF
TRBJ2-2	TRBD2	-	TRBV29-1	TGCAGCGTGGAGCGGGAGACCACCGGGGAGCTGTTTTTT	CSVERETTGELFF
TRBJ2-4	TRBD1	-	TRBV11-2	TGTGCCAGCAGCATCCGACAGGGAATAAACATTCAGTACTTC	CASSIRQGINIQYF
TRBJ1-1	TRBD1	-	TRBV7-9	TGTGCCAGCAGCTTAGGACAGGGAACTGAAGCTTTCTTT	CASSLGQGTEAFF
TRBJ2-1	-	-	TRBV18	TGTGCCAGCTCCCCTCCGCTAGCCAGCGATGAGCAGTTCTTC	CASSPPLASDEQFF
TRBJ2-5	-	once	TRBV14	TGTGCCAGCAGCCCCGGCTCCGGGGAGACCCAGTACTTC	CASSPGSGETQYF
TRBJ1-1	-	-	TRBV18	TGTGCCAGCTCACCACAGGAGGGTGGTGAGGGAGCTTTCTTT	CASSPQEGGEGAFF
TRBJ2-7	-	-	TRBV7-2	TGTGCCAGCAGCTTAGACGGCGGAGCCTACGAGCAGTACTTC	CASSLDGGAYEQYF
TRBJ2-7	TRBD2	-	TRBV29-1	TGCAGCGTTGAAGGAGGGAGCGGGAGATACTACGAGCAGTACTTC	CSVEGGSGRYYEQYF
TRBJ2-7	-	-	TRBV6-5	TGTGCCAGCAGTCCGGGACAAGGAATATACGAGCAGTACTTC	CASSPGQGIYEQYF
TRBJ2-7	TRBD1	-	TRBV14	TGTGCCAGCAGCCGGACAGGGGCGTACGAGCAGTACTTC	CASSRTGAYEQYF
TRBJ1-2	-	-	TRBV6-5	TGTGCCAGCAGTTACTCAGGGGGATATGGCTACACCTTC	CASSYSGGYGYTF
TRBJ1-5	TRBD1	-	TRBV5-6	TGTGCCAGCAGCTCCGGTCCAGGGGGCAGTGGCAATCAGCCCCAGCATTTT	CASSSGPGGSGNQPQHF
TRBJ2-1	-	-	TRBV12-3/TRBV12-4	TGTGCCAGCAGCTCGGGGGTGAACAATGAGCAGTTCTTC	CASSSGVNNEQFF
TRBJ1-1	TRBD1	-	TRBV6-5	TGTGCCAGCAGTCCCGACAGGGGGCGGACTGAAGCTTTCTTT	CASSPDRGRTEAFF
TRBJ2-7	TRBD2	-	TRBV6-2/TRBV6-3	TGTGCCAGCAGCCCCTCGCGGGGTAGCGGGGGGCACACCGAGCAGTACTTC	CASSPSRGSGGHTEQYF
TRBJ1-1	-	-	TRBV6-6	TGTGCCAGCAGGACGTACTCAGGTACTGAAGCTTTCTTT	CASRTYSGTEAFF
TRBJ2-7	TRBD2	-	TRBV3-1/TRBV3-2	TGTGCCAGCAGCCCTTATAGCGGGATCTACGAGCAGTACTTC	CASSPYSGIYEQYF
TRBJ2-7	TRBD2	-	TRBV2	TGTGCCAGCAGTGAAGGGGGACTAGCGGGAGTCGAGCAGTACTTC	CASSEGGLAGVEQYF
TRBJ2-7	TRBD1	-	TRBV11-3	TGTGCCAGCAGCTTACGGACAGGGGTCCACGAGCAGTACTTC	CASSLRTGVHEQYF
TRBJ1-2	-	-	TRBV20-1	TGCAGTGCTAGTCTTGGAGAGAGCTACACCTTC	CSASLGESYTF
TRBJ1-1	-	-	TRBV30	TGTGCCTGGAGGCAGGGGCGGAACACTGAAGCTTTCTTT	CAWRQGRNTEAFF
TRBJ1-1	-	-	TRBV11-3	TGTGCCAGCAGCTTAGAGGGGGGGACGGGCACTGAAGCTTTCTTT	CASSLEGGTGTEAFF
TRBJ2-7	TRBD2	-	TRBV24-1	TGTGCCACCAGTGATGGGACTAGGATTTACGAGCAGTACTTC	CATSDGTRIYEQYF
TRBJ1-1	TRBD1	-	TRBV28	TGTGCCAGCAGTTTCTCCACAGGGGGCCGGTTCACTGAAGCTTTCTTT	CASSFSTGGRFTEAFF